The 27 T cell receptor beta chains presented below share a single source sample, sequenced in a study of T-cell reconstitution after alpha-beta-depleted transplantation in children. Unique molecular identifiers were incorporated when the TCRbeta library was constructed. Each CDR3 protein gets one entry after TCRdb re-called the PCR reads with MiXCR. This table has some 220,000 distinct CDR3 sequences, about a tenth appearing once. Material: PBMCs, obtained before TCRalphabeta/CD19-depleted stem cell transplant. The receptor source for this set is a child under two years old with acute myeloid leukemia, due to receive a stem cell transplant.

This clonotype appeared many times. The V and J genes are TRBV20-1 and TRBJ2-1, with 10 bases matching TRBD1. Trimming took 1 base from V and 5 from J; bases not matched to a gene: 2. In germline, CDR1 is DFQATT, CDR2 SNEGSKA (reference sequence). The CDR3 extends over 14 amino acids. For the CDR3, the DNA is TGCAGTGCTAGAGGGGGGACAGGGGACAATGAGCAGTTCTTC. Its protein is CSARGGTGDNEQFF.

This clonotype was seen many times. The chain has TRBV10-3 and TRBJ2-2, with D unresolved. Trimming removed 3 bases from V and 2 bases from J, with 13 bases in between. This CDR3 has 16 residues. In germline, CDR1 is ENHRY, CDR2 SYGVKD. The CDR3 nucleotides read TGTGCCATCAGTGAAAGAGTCAGTTCCAACACCGGGGAGCTGTTTTTT. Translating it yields CAISERVSSNTGELFF.

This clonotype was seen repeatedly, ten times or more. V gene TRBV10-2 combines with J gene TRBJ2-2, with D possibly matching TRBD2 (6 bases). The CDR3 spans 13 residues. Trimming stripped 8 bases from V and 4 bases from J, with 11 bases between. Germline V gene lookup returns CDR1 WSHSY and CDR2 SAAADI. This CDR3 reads CASQGGATGELFF. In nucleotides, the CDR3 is TGCGCCAGCCAAGGCGGGGCCACCGGGGAGCTGTTTTTT.

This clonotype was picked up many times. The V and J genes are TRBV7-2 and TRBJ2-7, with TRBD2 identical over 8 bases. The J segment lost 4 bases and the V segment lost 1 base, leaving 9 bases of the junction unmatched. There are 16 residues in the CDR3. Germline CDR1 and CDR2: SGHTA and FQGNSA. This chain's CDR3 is CASSLGRGLAGYEQYF. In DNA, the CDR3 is TGTGCCAGCAGCTTAGGTCGGGGCCTAGCGGGTTACGAGCAGTACTTC.

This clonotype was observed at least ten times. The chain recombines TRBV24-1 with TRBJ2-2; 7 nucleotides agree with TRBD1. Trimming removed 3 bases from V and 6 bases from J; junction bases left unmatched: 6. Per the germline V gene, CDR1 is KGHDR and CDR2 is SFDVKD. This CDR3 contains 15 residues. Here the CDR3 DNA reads TGTGCCACCAGTGATCCGGACAGGCCGCCCGGGGAGCTGTTTTTT. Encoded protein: CATSDPDRPPGELFF.

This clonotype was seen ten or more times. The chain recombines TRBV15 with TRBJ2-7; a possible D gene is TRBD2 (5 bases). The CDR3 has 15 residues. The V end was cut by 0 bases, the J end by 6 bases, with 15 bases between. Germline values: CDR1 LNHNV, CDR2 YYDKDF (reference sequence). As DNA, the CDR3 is TGTGCCACCAGCAGAGATGGGCGAGCCGGGATCGAGCAGTACTTC. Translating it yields CATSRDGRAGIEQYF.

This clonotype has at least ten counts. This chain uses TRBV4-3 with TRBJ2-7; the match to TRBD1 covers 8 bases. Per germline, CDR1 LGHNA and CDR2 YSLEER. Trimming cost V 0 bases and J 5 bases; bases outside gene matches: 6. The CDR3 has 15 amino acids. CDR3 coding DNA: TGCGCCAGCAGCCAAGAATTACAGGGGGTCAACGAGCAGTACTTC. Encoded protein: CASSQELQGVNEQYF.

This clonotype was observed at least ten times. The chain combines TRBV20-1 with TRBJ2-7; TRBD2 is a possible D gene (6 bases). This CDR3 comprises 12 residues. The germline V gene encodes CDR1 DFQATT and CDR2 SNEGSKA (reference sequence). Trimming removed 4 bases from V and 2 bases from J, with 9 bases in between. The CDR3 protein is CSATSDTYEQYF. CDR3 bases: TGCAGTGCTACTAGCGACACCTACGAGCAGTACTTC.

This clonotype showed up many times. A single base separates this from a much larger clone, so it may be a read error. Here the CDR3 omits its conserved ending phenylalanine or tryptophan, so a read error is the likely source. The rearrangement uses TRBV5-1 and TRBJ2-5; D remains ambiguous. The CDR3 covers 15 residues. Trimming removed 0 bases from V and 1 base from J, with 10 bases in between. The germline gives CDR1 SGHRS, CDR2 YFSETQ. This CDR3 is CASSLVAEPQETQYL. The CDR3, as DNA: TGCGCCAGCAGCTTGGTTGCGGAGCCCCAAGAGACCCAGTACTTA.

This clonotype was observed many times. The CDR3 nucleotides are TGTGCCAAGCGACTCTACGAGCAGTACTTC. As protein: CAKRLYEQYF. The chain has TRBV19 and TRBJ2-7; D call uncertain. V shed 10 bases and J shed 3 bases, with 7 bases lying between them. The CDR3 contains 10 residues. Germline loops: CDR1 LNHDA, CDR2 SQIVND (reference sequence).

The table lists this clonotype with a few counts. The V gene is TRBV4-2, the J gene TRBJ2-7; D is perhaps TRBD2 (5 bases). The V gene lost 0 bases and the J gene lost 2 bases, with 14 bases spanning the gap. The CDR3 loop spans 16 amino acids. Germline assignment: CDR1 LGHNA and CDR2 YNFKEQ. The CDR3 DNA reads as TGTGCCAGCAGCCAAGATCAAGGTAGCGTTGCCTACGAGCAGTACTTC. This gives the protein CASSQDQGSVAYEQYF.

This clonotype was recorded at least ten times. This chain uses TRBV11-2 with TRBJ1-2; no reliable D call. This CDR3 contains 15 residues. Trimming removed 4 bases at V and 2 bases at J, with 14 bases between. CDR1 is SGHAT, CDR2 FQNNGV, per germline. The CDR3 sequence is CASSSSPRANYGYTF. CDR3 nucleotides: TGTGCCAGCAGCTCCTCGCCGAGGGCCAACTATGGCTACACCTTC.

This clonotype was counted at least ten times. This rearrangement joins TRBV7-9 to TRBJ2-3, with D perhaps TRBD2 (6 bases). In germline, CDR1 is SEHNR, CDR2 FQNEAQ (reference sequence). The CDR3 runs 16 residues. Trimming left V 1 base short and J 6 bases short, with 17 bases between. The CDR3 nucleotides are TGTGCCAGCAGCTTAGGGGCTAGCGCGACTGGGGATACGCAGTATTTT. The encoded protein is CASSLGASATGDTQYF.

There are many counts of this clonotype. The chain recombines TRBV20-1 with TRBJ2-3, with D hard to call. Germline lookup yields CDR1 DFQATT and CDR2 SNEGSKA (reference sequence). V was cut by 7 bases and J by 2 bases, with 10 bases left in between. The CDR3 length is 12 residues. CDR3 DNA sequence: TGCAGTGTAGGAAGTGACACAGATACGCAGTATTTT. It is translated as CSVGSDTDTQYF.

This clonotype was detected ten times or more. The CDR3 nucleotides read TGTGCCAGCAGTTTTACGGGAAGCGGTGAAAAACTGTTTTTT. This sequence encodes CASSFTGSGEKLFF. The V call is TRBV12-3 or TRBV12-4, the J call TRBJ1-4; D is undetermined. The V end lost 3 bases, the J end lost 7 bases, and 12 bases lay between the germline ends. The CDR3 is made up of 14 amino acids.

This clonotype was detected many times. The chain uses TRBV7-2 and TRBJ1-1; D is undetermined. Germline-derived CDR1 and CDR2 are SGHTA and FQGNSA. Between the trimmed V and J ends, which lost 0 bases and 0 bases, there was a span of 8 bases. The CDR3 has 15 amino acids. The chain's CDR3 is CASSLAFNMNTEAFF. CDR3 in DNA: TGTGCCAGCAGCTTAGCGTTTAACATGAACACTGAAGCTTTCTTT.

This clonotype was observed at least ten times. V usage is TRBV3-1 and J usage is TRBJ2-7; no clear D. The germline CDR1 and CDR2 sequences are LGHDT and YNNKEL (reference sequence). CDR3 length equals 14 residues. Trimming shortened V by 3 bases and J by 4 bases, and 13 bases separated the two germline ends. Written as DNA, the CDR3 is TGTGCCAGCAGCCAGCCAGGCCATACTTACGAGCAGTACTTC. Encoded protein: CASSQPGHTYEQYF.

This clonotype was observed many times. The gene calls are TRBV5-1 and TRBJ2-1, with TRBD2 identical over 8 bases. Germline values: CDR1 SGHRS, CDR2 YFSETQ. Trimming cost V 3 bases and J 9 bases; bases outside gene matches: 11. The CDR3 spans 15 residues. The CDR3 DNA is TGCGCCAGCAGCTCGACCTCCATAGCGGGGAGTGAGCAGTTCTTC. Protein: CASSSTSIAGSEQFF.

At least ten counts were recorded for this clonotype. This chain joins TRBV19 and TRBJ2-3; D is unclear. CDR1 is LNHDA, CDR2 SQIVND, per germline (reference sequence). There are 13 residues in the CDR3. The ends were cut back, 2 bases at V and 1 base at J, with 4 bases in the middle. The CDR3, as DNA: TGTGCCAGTAGTATAACAGGCACAGATACGCAGTATTTT. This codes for CASSITGTDTQYF.

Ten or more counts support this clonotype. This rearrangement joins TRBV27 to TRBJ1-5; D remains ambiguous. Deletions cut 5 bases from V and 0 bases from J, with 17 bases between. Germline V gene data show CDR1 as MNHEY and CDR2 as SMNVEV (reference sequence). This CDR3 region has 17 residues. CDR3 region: CASSPRWAPYSNQPQHF. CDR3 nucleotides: TGTGCCAGCAGTCCTAGGTGGGCACCCTATAGCAATCAGCCCCAGCATTTT.

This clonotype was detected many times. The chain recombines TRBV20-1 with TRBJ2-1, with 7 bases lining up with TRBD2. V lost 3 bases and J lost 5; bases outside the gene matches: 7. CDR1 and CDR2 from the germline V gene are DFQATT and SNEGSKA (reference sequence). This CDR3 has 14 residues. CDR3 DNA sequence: TGCAGTGCTAGGAGACCGGGACTAAACAATGAGCAGTTCTTC. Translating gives CSARRPGLNNEQFF.

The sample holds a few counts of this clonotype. The CDR3 region is CASSLTQGGGYTF. CDR3 DNA: TGTGCCAGCAGCTTGACGCAGGGAGGAGGCTACACCTTC. The rearrangement uses TRBV5-6 and TRBJ1-2; a weak D match, TRBD1 (5 bases). V was pared by 1 base and J by 8 bases, with 12 bases between. This CDR3 is 13 amino acids long. Germline V gene data show CDR1 as SGHDT and CDR2 as YYEEEE.

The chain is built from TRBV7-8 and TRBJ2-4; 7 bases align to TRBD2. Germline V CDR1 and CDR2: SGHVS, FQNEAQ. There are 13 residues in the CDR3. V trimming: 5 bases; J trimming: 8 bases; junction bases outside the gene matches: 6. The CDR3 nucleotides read TGTGCCAGCAGCCCTCGGGAGGCGGACATTCAGTACTTC. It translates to CASSPREADIQYF.

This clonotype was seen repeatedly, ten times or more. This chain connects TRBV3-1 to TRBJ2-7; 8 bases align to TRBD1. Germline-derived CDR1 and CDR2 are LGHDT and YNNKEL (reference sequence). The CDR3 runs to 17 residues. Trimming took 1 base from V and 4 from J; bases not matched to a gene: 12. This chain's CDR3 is CASSQGRTGPRGYEQYF. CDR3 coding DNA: TGTGCCAGCAGCCAAGGCAGGACAGGGCCGAGGGGTTACGAGCAGTACTTC.

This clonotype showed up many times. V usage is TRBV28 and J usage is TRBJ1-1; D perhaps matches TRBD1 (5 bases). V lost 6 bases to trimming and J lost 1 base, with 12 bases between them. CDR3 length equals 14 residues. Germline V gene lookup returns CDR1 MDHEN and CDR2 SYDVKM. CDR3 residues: CASSTKRGNTEAFF. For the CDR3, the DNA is TGTGCCAGCAGCACAAAGAGGGGGAACACTGAAGCTTTCTTT. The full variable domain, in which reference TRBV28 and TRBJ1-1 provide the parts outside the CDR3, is DVKVTQSSRYLVKRTGEKVFLECVQDMDHENMFWYRQDPGLGLRLIYFSYDVKMKEKGDIPEGYSVSREKKERFSLILESASTNQTSMYLCASSTKRGNTEAFFGQGTRLTVV.

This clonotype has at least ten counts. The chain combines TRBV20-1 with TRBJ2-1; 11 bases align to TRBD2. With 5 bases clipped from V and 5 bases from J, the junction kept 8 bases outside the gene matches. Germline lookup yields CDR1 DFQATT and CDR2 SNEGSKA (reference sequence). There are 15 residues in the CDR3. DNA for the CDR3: TGCAGTGCTCCGGATCCGGGACTAGCGGACAATGAGCAGTTCTTC. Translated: CSAPDPGLADNEQFF.

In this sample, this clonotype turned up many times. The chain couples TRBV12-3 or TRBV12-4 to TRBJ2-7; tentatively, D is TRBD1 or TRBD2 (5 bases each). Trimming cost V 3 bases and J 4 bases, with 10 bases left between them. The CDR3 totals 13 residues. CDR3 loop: CASSLGEWYEQYF. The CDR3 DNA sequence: TGTGCCAGCAGTTTGGGGGAGTGGTACGAGCAGTACTTC.